This section outlines one T cell receptor (beta chain) sequence together with its context. The CDR3 consists of 17 residues. Trimming removed 0 bases from V and 0 bases from J, with 15 bases in between. Germline assignment: CDR1 KGHSH and CDR2 LQKENI. Sequencing was performed with immunoSEQ multiplex PCR; in TCRdb, only in-frame clones are kept and a portion is missing. The repertoire holds fewer than 150,000 clones, with 88% as singletons. This sample is part of a study of T cell responses to AZD1222 COVID-19 vaccine. The chain recombines TRBV18 with TRBJ2-7, with D perhaps TRBD1 (5 bases). Sample: peripheral blood, taken 28 days after the second AZD1222 dose. This clonotype was obtained from an adult who received the AZD1222 COVID-19 vaccine. CDR3 DNA: TGTGCCAGCTCACCACCAGGGGCAGGCGGAAGCTCCTACGAGCAGTACTTC. It yields the protein CASSPPGAGGSSYEQYF. The full variable domain, with the rest looked up from reference TRBV18 and TRBJ2-7, is NAGVMQNPRHLVRRRGQEARLRCSPMKGHSHVYWYRQLPEEGLKFMVYLQKENIIDESGMPKERFSAEFPKEGPSILRIQQVVRGDSAAYFCASSPPGAGGSSYEQYFGPGTRLTVT.